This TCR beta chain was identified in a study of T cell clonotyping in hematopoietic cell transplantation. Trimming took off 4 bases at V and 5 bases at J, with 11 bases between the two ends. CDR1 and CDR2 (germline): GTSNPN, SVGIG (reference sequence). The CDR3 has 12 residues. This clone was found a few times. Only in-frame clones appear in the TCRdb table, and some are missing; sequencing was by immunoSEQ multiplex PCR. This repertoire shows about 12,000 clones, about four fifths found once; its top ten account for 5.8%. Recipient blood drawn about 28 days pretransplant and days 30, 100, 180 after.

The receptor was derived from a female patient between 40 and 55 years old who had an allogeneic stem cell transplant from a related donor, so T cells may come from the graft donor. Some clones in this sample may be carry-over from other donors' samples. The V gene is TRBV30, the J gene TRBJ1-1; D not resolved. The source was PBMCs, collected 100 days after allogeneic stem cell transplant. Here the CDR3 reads CAWKFRGTEAFF. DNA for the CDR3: TGTGCCTGGAAATTCCGGGGTACTGAAGCTTTCTTT.